The 27 T cell receptor beta chains reported below all come from one sample, sequenced in a study of blood T cells in healthy people across ages. For the second PCR, which ran for 7 to 11 cycles, a sample-barcoded 5' primer and a J-beta primer mix were used. MiXCR, run by TCRdb on the 5' RACE reads, gives a single entry per CDR3 protein. The sample holds some 1.5 million distinct CDR3 sequences, roughly 28% seen once. The sample consisted of blood. The receptors shown here come from a woman aged 25 to 39 in good health.

Worth noting for this clonotype: A much larger clone lies a single base off, so this may be a read error. The chain is built from TRBV29-1 and TRBJ2-5; a possible D gene is TRBD2 (7 bases). The V and J ends lost 1 base and 11 bases respectively, with 23 bases between them. The CDR3 loop spans 15 amino acids. Germline assignment: CDR1 SQVTM and CDR2 ANQGSEA. This chain's CDR3 is CSVEVPGGRLDEQYF. The CDR3 DNA is TGCAGCGTTGAAGTTCCGGGGGGCCGTTTGGATGAGCAGTACTTC.

The genes are TRBV5-1 and TRBJ2-5; D tentatively reads TRBD1 or TRBD2 (5 bases each). Germline lookup yields CDR1 SGHRS and CDR2 YFSETQ. This CDR3 has 14 residues. Trimming removed 1 base from V and 5 bases from J, with 12 bases in between. The CDR3 coding sequence is TGCGCCAGCAGCTTGACGGGGCAGGGCGAGACCCAGTACTTC. Translating it yields CASSLTGQGETQYF.

This clonotype was picked up many times. This chain connects TRBV7-2 to TRBJ2-7; 13 positions match TRBD2. The length of the CDR3 is 16 residues. Germline values: CDR1 SGHTA, CDR2 FQGNSA. Unmatched junction bases numbered 6, after V lost 4 bases and J lost 3 bases. The CDR3 DNA follows: TGTGCCAGCAGCTCCAGGACTAGCGGGAGTCTCTACGAGCAGTACTTC. This gives the protein CASSSRTSGSLYEQYF.

The V call is TRBV2, the J call TRBJ1-2; D remains unclear. The length of the CDR3 is 16 residues. Germline V gives CDR1 SNHLY, CDR2 FYNNEI. The ends were cut back, 6 bases at V and 3 bases at J, with 20 bases in the middle. Written as DNA, the CDR3 is TGTGCCAGCAGGACCACACGAGGGATCAATTACTATGGCTACACCTTC. It codes for CASRTTRGINYYGYTF. Complete variable domain (other parts from reference TRBV2 and TRBJ1-2): EPEVTQTPSHQVTQMGQEVILRCVPISNHLYFYWYRQILGQKVEFLVSFYNNEISEKSEIFDDQFSVERPDGSNFTLKIRSTKLEDSAMYFCASRTTRGINYYGYTFGSGTRLTVV.

CDR3 protein: CASSLNGQSVNEQFF. In DNA, the CDR3 is TGCGCCAGCAGCTTGAATGGACAGAGCGTCAATGAGCAGTTCTTC. The chain is built from TRBV5-1 and TRBJ2-1; TRBD1 is a possible D gene (6 bases). This CDR3 contains 15 residues. Germline V gene data show CDR1 as SGHRS and CDR2 as YFSETQ. V was pared by 1 base and J by 6 bases, with 14 bases between.

This clonotype turned up a few times. This chain joins TRBV4-1 and TRBJ1-2, with 7 bases that match TRBD1. Losses at the gene ends were 6 bases for V and 6 bases for J; bases not matched to a gene: 10. This CDR3 contains 14 residues. Per germline, CDR1 MGHRA and CDR2 YSYEKL. Written as DNA, the CDR3 is TGCGCCAGCAGACAACAGGGGACCTCTAATGGCTACACCTTC. It specifies CASRQQGTSNGYTF.

This rearrangement joins TRBV6-2 or TRBV6-3 to TRBJ1-6, with 7 bases that match TRBD1. With V trimmed by 4 bases and J by 6 bases, 6 bases remained unmatched. The CDR3 is 15 amino acids. Germline V gene data show CDR1 as MNHEY and CDR2 as SVGEGT. CDR3 DNA sequence: TGTGCCAGCAGTTCTCCGACAGGGATTAATTCACCCCTCCACTTT. Translated: CASSSPTGINSPLHF.

V gene TRBV4-3 combines with J gene TRBJ2-5; a weak D match, TRBD2 (5 bases). The J call is doubtful: the DNA matches TRBJ2-7 better. CDR1 is LGHNA and CDR2 is YSLEER in the germline V gene. CDR3 size: 15 residues. CDR3: CASSLSRGDANEQYF. The CDR3 DNA sequence: TGCGCCAGCAGCCTTTCTCGGGGAGACGCCAACGAGCAGTACTTC.

This clonotype came up many times. The chain employs TRBV20-1 and TRBJ1-2, with 9 bases identical to TRBD1. Germline CDR1 is DFQATT and CDR2 is SNEGSKA (reference sequence). CDR3 size: 15 residues. With 4 bases clipped from V and 4 bases from J, the junction kept 10 bases outside the gene matches. CDR3 sequence reads: CSAKIAGQGSYGYTF. CDR3 DNA: TGCAGTGCTAAAATTGCGGGACAGGGAAGCTATGGCTACACCTTC.

This clonotype was seen a handful of times. The chain uses TRBV10-3 and TRBJ2-1; tentatively, D is TRBD2 (5 bases). The CDR3 contains 13 residues. V was clipped by 8 bases and J by 5 bases, with 13 bases between them. Germline V lookup: CDR1 ENHRY, CDR2 SYGVKD. CDR3 region: CAIGLPDHNEQFF. The CDR3 bases are TGTGCCATCGGACTTCCCGACCACAATGAGCAGTTCTTC.

The rearrangement uses TRBV7-9 and TRBJ1-2, with D possibly being TRBD1 (6 bases). Per germline, CDR1 SEHNR and CDR2 FQNEAQ (reference sequence). The CDR3 has 13 amino acids. V lost 5 bases to trimming and J lost 7 bases, with 14 bases between them. CDR3 loop: CASSLTGIGGYTF. The CDR3 region has the DNA TGTGCCAGCAGCCTAACAGGGATCGGTGGCTACACCTTC.

This clonotype was seen more than once but under ten times. The chain is built from TRBV29-1 and TRBJ1-4; weak D call: TRBD1 (5 bases). The V gene lost 7 bases and the J gene lost 7 bases, with 13 bases spanning the gap. Per the germline V gene, CDR1 is SQVTM and CDR2 is ANQGSEA. There are 12 residues in the CDR3. The CDR3: CSALGGGEKLFF. CDR3 in DNA: TGCAGCGCCCTCGGGGGAGGTGAAAAACTGTTTTTT.

This clonotype was picked up many times. The J gene is TRBJ2-5, the V gene TRBV20-1; D call uncertain. The CDR3 spans 12 residues. The V gene's germline CDR1 is DFQATT and CDR2 SNEGSKA (reference sequence). Trimming took off 6 bases at V and 0 bases at J, with 8 bases between the two ends. The CDR3 DNA follows: TGCAGTGCCTCGGCGGACCAAGAGACCCAGTACTTC. Its translation is CSASADQETQYF.

The V call is TRBV4-3, the J call TRBJ1-2; possible D gene TRBD1, 5 bases. The CDR3 sequence is 14 residues long. V lost 0 bases and J 6 bases, leaving 11 bases between the germline ends. Germline V gene lookup returns CDR1 LGHNA and CDR2 YSLEER. CDR3 coding DNA: TGCGCCAGCAGCCAAGATGTGGCAGGGCATGGCTACACCTTC. Amino acids: CASSQDVAGHGYTF.

At least ten counts were recorded for this clonotype. V is TRBV4-3 and J is TRBJ2-1; 10 positions agree with TRBD2. CDR1 and CDR2 (germline): LGHNA, YSLEER. CDR3 length: 15 residues. V was pared by 1 base and J by 6 bases, with 3 bases of the junction left unmatched. CDR3 sequence: CASSQAPSGGNEQFF. As DNA, the CDR3 is TGCGCCAGCAGCCAAGCGCCTAGCGGGGGCAATGAGCAGTTCTTC.

This chain connects TRBV7-9 to TRBJ2-3; D possibly corresponds to TRBD2 (6 bases). V was cut by 4 bases and J by 6 bases, with 17 bases left in between. Germline V CDR1 and CDR2: SEHNR, FQNEAQ (reference sequence). The CDR3 sequence is 15 residues long. As DNA, the CDR3 is TGTGCCAGCAGCTCTGGGACTCTTTCAGTGGATACGCAGTATTTT. As protein: CASSSGTLSVDTQYF.

The genes are TRBV28 and TRBJ2-7; D gene uncertain. Germline V gene data show CDR1 as MDHEN and CDR2 as SYDVKM. V was cut by 3 bases and J by 7 bases, with 10 bases left in between. This CDR3 spans 12 amino acids. CDR3 protein: CASSFSLFEQYF. The CDR3 coding sequence is TGTGCCAGCAGTTTCTCCCTCTTTGAGCAGTACTTC.

Remarks on this clonotype: A much larger clone differs by one base, so this may be a read error. V usage is TRBV29-1 and J usage is TRBJ2-1; the match to TRBD1 covers 7 bases. The CDR3 covers 11 residues. Germline CDR1 SQVTM, CDR2 ANQGSEA. The trim removed 7 bases at V and 9 bases at J, leaving 6 bases unmatched. The CDR3 DNA reads as TGCAGCGATAGACAGGGTCCTGAGCAGTTCTTC. Its protein is CSDRQGPEQFF.

The chain couples TRBV29-1 to TRBJ1-5, with TRBD1 matching over 7 bases. Germline CDR1 is SQVTM and CDR2 is ANQGSEA. The CDR3 covers 13 residues. After removal of 6 bases from V and 5 bases from J, the junction contained 7 bases not matched to a gene. The DNA for the CDR3 is TGCAGCGTCGCCGACAGGGATTATCAGCCCCAGCATTTT. This codes for CSVADRDYQPQHF.

The rearrangement links TRBV20-1 to TRBJ2-1; TRBD2 is a possible D gene (5 bases). Germline-derived CDR1 and CDR2 are DFQATT and SNEGSKA (reference sequence). The CDR3 contains 13 residues. The V end was cut by 5 bases, the J end by 5 bases, with 13 bases between. The CDR3 region has the DNA TGCAGTGCTCACGAGGAGGTCCACAATGAGCAGTTCTTC. Residues: CSAHEEVHNEQFF.

This clonotype has just a few counts. The genes are TRBV5-1 and TRBJ2-1, with TRBD2 identical over 11 bases. Germline V CDR1 and CDR2: SGHRS, YFSETQ. V was clipped by 4 bases and J by 5 bases; unmatched bases: 8. This CDR3 contains 16 residues. CDR3 coding DNA: TGCGCCAGCAGCCCGATTTTAGCGGGGGGGCACAATGAGCAGTTCTTC. Its translation is CASSPILAGGHNEQFF.

This clonotype was counted only a few times. This chain joins TRBV24-1 and TRBJ2-3; D unclear. Deletions cut 5 bases from V and 2 bases from J, with 4 bases between. CDR3 length: 12 residues. In germline, CDR1 is KGHDR, CDR2 SFDVKD. In nucleotides, the CDR3 is TGTGCCACCAGTGTCGACACAGATACGCAGTATTTT. It codes for CATSVDTDTQYF.

The CDR3 bases are TGCGCCAGCAGCTTGGCCGAGACAGGGGGAAATCAGCCCCAGCATTTT. It specifies CASSLAETGGNQPQHF. The V gene is TRBV5-1, the J gene TRBJ1-5; TRBD1 agrees at 9 bases. Germline-derived CDR1 and CDR2 are SGHRS and YFSETQ. The ends lost 0 bases at V and 4 bases at J; junction bases unmatched: 5. There are 16 residues in the CDR3. Looking up the rest from reference TRBV5-1 and TRBJ1-5 gives the full variable domain: KAGVTQTPRYLIKTRGQQVTLSCSPISGHRSVSWYQQTPGQGLQFLFEYFSETQRNKGNFPGRFSGRQFSNSRSEMNVSTLELGDSALYLCASSLAETGGNQPQHFGDGTRLSIL.

Concerning this clonotype: One end of the junction varies from germline; a read error may be responsible. CDR3 in amino acids: CASSLSKNYGHTF. The CDR3 nucleotides read TGTGCCAGCAGTTTGTCCAAGAACTATGGCCACACCTTC. This chain uses TRBV27 with TRBJ1-2, with D unclear. Germline-derived CDR1 and CDR2 are MNHEY and SMNVEV (reference sequence). The CDR3 runs to 13 residues.

CDR3 amino acids: CASSLSGNDYGYTF. The CDR3 nucleotides are TGCGCCAGCAGCTTGTCGGGGAATGACTATGGCTACACCTTC. The chain joins TRBV5-1 to TRBJ1-2, with D unclear. In germline, CDR1 is SGHRS, CDR2 YFSETQ. This CDR3 comprises 14 residues. V was pared by 1 base and J by 3 bases, with 10 bases between.

At least ten counts were recorded for this clonotype. V and J are TRBV10-3 and TRBJ2-7; tentative D call: TRBD1 (6 bases). CDR1 and CDR2 from the germline V gene are ENHRY and SYGVKD. The V end lost 4 bases, the J end lost 5 bases, and 15 bases lay between the germline ends. CDR3 length equals 14 residues. The CDR3 loop reads CAISAGQGRDEQYF. The CDR3 DNA reads as TGTGCCATCAGTGCTGGGCAGGGGCGAGACGAGCAGTACTTC.

This clonotype has a count of ten or more. CDR3 sequence (DNA): TGCGCCAGCAGCCGTCGAGGGACTAACTCCTACAATGAGCAGTTCTTC. This gives the protein CASSRRGTNSYNEQFF. This sequence joins TRBV5-1 and TRBJ2-1; 7 bases are shared with TRBD2. Germline V gene data show CDR1 as SGHRS and CDR2 as YFSETQ. V was clipped by 4 bases and J by 0 bases; unmatched bases: 7. The CDR3 consists of 16 residues.